This passage covers 32 T cell receptor beta chains from one sample sequenced in a study of blood T cell repertoires in COVID-19. Sequencing was performed with immunoSEQ multiplex PCR; in TCRdb, only in-frame clones are kept and a portion is missing. The profile shows roughly 180,000 clones, 94% of them singletons. Sequenced input: peripheral blood. These receptors all stem from a man in his thirties or forties with COVID-19, enrolled during active disease.

The V gene is TRBV4-1, the J gene TRBJ1-2; no definite D call. The germline V gene has CDR1 MGHRA and CDR2 YSYEKL. The ends were cut back, 3 bases at V and 8 bases at J, with 10 bases in the middle. The CDR3 runs 12 residues. The CDR3 DNA is TGCGCCAGCAGCCACCGGGAGAGGGGCTACACCTTC. It translates to CASSHRERGYTF.

The chain joins TRBV2 to TRBJ2-7; 10 bases are shared with TRBD2. V lost 6 bases and J lost 3; bases outside the gene matches: 8. This CDR3 is built from 15 residues. The germline gives CDR1 SNHLY, CDR2 FYNNEI. CDR3 sequence (DNA): TGTGCCAGCAGACAAGTAGCGGGGGGCGTCTACGAGCAGTACTTC. Its translation is CASRQVAGGVYEQYF. Using reference TRBV2 and TRBJ2-7 for the parts outside the CDR3, the full variable domain is EPEVTQTPSHQVTQMGQEVILRCVPISNHLYFYWYRQILGQKVEFLVSFYNNEISEKSEIFDDQFSVERPDGSNFTLKIRSTKLEDSAMYFCASRQVAGGVYEQYFGPGTRLTVT.

The genes are TRBV5-1 and TRBJ2-7; TRBD1 agrees at 7 bases. Germline trimming cut 4 bases from V and 3 bases from J; bases unmatched to any gene: 4. CDR3 length equals 13 residues. Germline V gene lookup returns CDR1 SGHRS and CDR2 YFSETQ. DNA for the CDR3: TGCGCCAGCAGCGACAGGGTCAACTACGAGCAGTACTTC. Its protein is CASSDRVNYEQYF.

J is TRBJ2-2 and V is TRBV3-1 (or the pseudogene TRBV3-2), with D possibly being TRBD2 (6 bases). The CDR3 extends over 14 amino acids. With 2 bases removed from V and 6 bases from J, the gap between germline ends came to 10 bases. Germline V gene data show CDR1 as LGHDT and CDR2 as YNNKEL (reference sequence). The CDR3 DNA sequence: TGTGCCAGCAGCCAACGGGGGAGTGCCGGGGAGCTGTTTTTT. Translation: CASSQRGSAGELFF.

This sequence joins TRBV4-1 and TRBJ1-5; 10 bases map to TRBD1. The CDR3 length is 18 residues. Trimming took 1 base from V and 5 from J; bases not matched to a gene: 11. Germline CDR1 and CDR2: MGHRA and YSYEKL. The CDR3 DNA is TGCGCCAGCAGCCAAGGTCTGACCCGGGACAGGGGCTATCAGCCCCAGCATTTT. Translation gives CASSQGLTRDRGYQPQHF.

The chain uses TRBV6-5 and TRBJ2-5, with a weak D call TRBD1 (5 bases). CDR3 length equals 12 residues. Looked up from germline, CDR1 is MNHEY and CDR2 is SVGAGI. Deletions cut 10 bases from V and 5 bases from J, with 14 bases between. The CDR3 protein is CATSPGQETQYF. CDR3 in DNA: TGTGCCACCAGCCCAGGGCAGGAGACCCAGTACTTC.

The chain joins TRBV18 to TRBJ1-2, with D tentatively TRBD1 (6 bases). The germline V gene encodes CDR1 KGHSH and CDR2 LQKENI. Trimming pared 6 bases from V and 1 base from J, leaving 18 bases between. The CDR3 is 16 residues long. The CDR3 protein is CASSQGGGLRNYGYTF. The CDR3 DNA reads TGTGCCAGCTCCCAGGGAGGGGGACTTCGTAACTATGGCTACACCTTC.

The rearrangement uses TRBV11-3 and TRBJ2-7; 11 bases line up with TRBD2. V was pared by 2 bases and J by 5 bases, with 5 bases of the junction left unmatched. Germline lookup yields CDR1 SGHNT and CDR2 YENEEA. CDR3 length: 15 amino acids. The CDR3 is CASSLSSGGSDEQYF. DNA for the CDR3: TGTGCCAGCAGCTTATCTAGCGGGGGGTCCGACGAGCAGTACTTC.

The chain has TRBV6-6 and TRBJ2-7; 8 bases agree with TRBD2. Germline V gene lookup returns CDR1 MNHNY and CDR2 SVGAGI (reference sequence). The V and J ends lost 5 bases and 6 bases, in that order; junction bases with no gene match: 18. The CDR3 extends over 17 amino acids. CDR3 bases: TGTGCCAGCAGTCCCCTAGCGCCCGGGACTAGTAGGGGCGAGCAGTACTTC. Translation gives CASSPLAPGTSRGEQYF.

The V and J genes are TRBV25-1 and TRBJ1-6; 7 bases map to TRBD1. Looked up from germline, CDR1 is MGHDK and CDR2 is SYGVNS. The CDR3 totals 15 residues. The J segment lost 8 bases and the V segment lost 5 bases, leaving 9 bases of the junction unmatched. The CDR3 here is CASSSRQGNYSPLHF. CDR3 in DNA: TGTGCCAGCAGTAGTCGACAGGGCAACTATTCACCCCTCCACTTT.

The chain joins TRBV6-5 to TRBJ1-2, with a possible D match to TRBD1 (5 bases). This CDR3 is built from 13 residues. Germline CDR1 is MNHEY and CDR2 is SVGAGI. V was cut by 7 bases and J by 4 bases, with 13 bases left in between. In nucleotides, the CDR3 is TGTGCCAGCACCCACGGGGGACCCTATGGCTACACCTTC. The encoded protein is CASTHGGPYGYTF.

This chain uses TRBV6-5 with TRBJ2-1, with TRBD2 matching 15 bases. The V gene's germline CDR1 is MNHEY and CDR2 SVGAGI. The CDR3 spans 15 residues. The V segment lost 8 bases and the J segment 1 base; nucleotides outside the gene matches: 0. CDR3 residues: CASGTSGGSYNEQFF. CDR3 DNA: TGTGCCAGCGGGACTAGCGGGGGGTCCTACAATGAGCAGTTCTTC.

The CDR3: CSASNRDTNQPQHF. In DNA form, the CDR3 reads TGCAGTGCTAGTAATAGGGACACCAATCAGCCCCAGCATTTT. The V gene is TRBV20-1, the J gene TRBJ1-5; possible D gene TRBD1, 6 bases. This CDR3 has 14 residues. From germline, CDR1 is DFQATT and CDR2 SNEGSKA (reference sequence). The germline V and J ends were trimmed by 3 bases and 3 bases, with 12 bases remaining between them.

CDR3 bases: TGCGCCAGCAGCCATTATCTAGCGGGGGCTCAAGAGACCCAGTACTTC. Translation: CASSHYLAGAQETQYF. The chain employs TRBV4-1 and TRBJ2-5; 10 nucleotides agree with TRBD2. V was pared by 3 bases and J by 2 bases, with 6 bases of the junction left unmatched. Germline V gives CDR1 MGHRA, CDR2 YSYEKL. The CDR3 runs to 16 residues.

The V call is TRBV13, the J call TRBJ1-3; D perhaps matches TRBD1 (5 bases). CDR1 is PRHDT, CDR2 FYEKMQ, per germline (reference sequence). The germline V and J ends were trimmed by 1 base and 0 bases, with 16 bases remaining between them. CDR3 length equals 18 residues. Here the CDR3 reads CASSLEVGPVTSGNTIYF. DNA for the CDR3: TGTGCCAGCAGCTTAGAGGTGGGGCCCGTCACCTCTGGAAACACCATATATTTT.

V gene TRBV7-3 combines with J gene TRBJ1-2, with 9 bases identical to TRBD1. The CDR3 runs to 15 residues. Per the germline V gene, CDR1 is SGHTA and CDR2 is FQGTGA. Losses at the gene ends were 0 bases for V and 7 bases for J; bases not matched to a gene: 6. This CDR3 reads CASSLTGTGKLGYTF. The CDR3 DNA reads TGTGCCAGCAGCTTAACCGGGACAGGGAAGCTTGGCTACACCTTC.

The V gene is TRBV6-5, the J gene TRBJ1-3, with D tentatively TRBD1 (5 bases). The CDR3 loop spans 16 amino acids. In germline, CDR1 is MNHEY, CDR2 SVGAGI. V was shortened by 1 base and J by 3 bases, with 13 bases between the two germline ends. The CDR3 loop is CASSYFPRGGGNTIYF. Here the CDR3 DNA reads TGTGCCAGCAGTTACTTCCCTCGGGGGGGTGGAAACACCATATATTTT.

The genes are TRBV7-6 and TRBJ2-7; 11 bases fit TRBD1. The CDR3 spans 16 residues. Trimming removed 3 bases from V and 6 bases from J; junction bases left unmatched: 10. Germline V lookup: CDR1 SGHVS, CDR2 FNYEAQ. This CDR3 is CASSFRTGGVKSEQYF. As DNA, the CDR3 is TGTGCCAGCAGCTTCCGGACAGGGGGCGTTAAGTCCGAGCAGTACTTC. The variable domain in full, completed from reference TRBV7-6 and TRBJ2-7, reads GAGVSQSPRYKVTKRGQDVALRCDPISGHVSLYWYRQALGQGPEFLTYFNYEAQQDKSGLPNDRFSAERPEGSISTLTIQRTEQRDSAMYRCASSFRTGGVKSEQYFGPGTRLTVT.

The chain couples TRBV7-9 to TRBJ1-2; TRBD1 might be the D (5 bases). Germline V gene sequence: CDR1 SEHNR, CDR2 FQNEAQ (reference sequence). V lost 3 bases and J 4 bases, leaving 18 bases between the germline ends. The CDR3 consists of 16 residues. The CDR3 DNA follows: TGTGCCAGCAGCTTGGGCGACAGCCTCAACATCTATGGCTACACCTTC. This sequence encodes CASSLGDSLNIYGYTF.

This sequence joins TRBV14 and TRBJ1-5, with D possibly TRBD1 on 5 matching bases. CDR1 is SGHDN, CDR2 FVKESK, per germline. Trimming left V 0 bases short and J 1 base short, with 22 bases between. This CDR3 region has 20 residues. This CDR3 reads CASSQDPAGSQYRSNQPQHF. The CDR3 DNA reads TGTGCCAGCAGCCAAGATCCCGCAGGGTCCCAATATAGGAGCAATCAGCCCCAGCATTTT. The whole variable domain, remainder taken from reference TRBV14 and TRBJ1-5, is EAGVTQFPSHSVIEKGQTVTLRCDPISGHDNLYWYRRVMGKEIKFLLHFVKESKQDESGMPNNRFLAERTGGTYSTLKVQPAELEDSGVYFCASSQDPAGSQYRSNQPQHFGDGTRLSIL.

CDR3 protein: CASSVETVLNYGYTF. The CDR3 coding sequence is TGTGCCAGCAGCGTAGAAACAGTCCTTAACTATGGCTACACCTTC. The rearrangement links TRBV9 to TRBJ1-2; D call uncertain. CDR1 is SGDLS and CDR2 is YYNGEE in the germline V gene. The CDR3 runs 15 residues. V was cut by 0 bases and J by 1 base, with 10 bases left in between.

The chain carries TRBV19 and TRBJ2-7; perhaps TRBD2 as D (6 bases). Trimming pared 11 bases from V and 6 bases from J, leaving 17 bases between. The CDR3 is 12 residues long. Germline loops: CDR1 LNHDA, CDR2 SQIVND (reference sequence). In DNA, the CDR3 is TGTGCCGCGGGGACGTTGAGTGGCGAGCAGTACTTC. Translated, it gives CAAGTLSGEQYF.

The CDR3 protein is CASSKRQDRVHEAFF. The CDR3 DNA is TGTGCCAGTAGTAAACGACAAGACAGGGTACACGAAGCTTTCTTT. This rearrangement joins TRBV19 to TRBJ1-1; the match to TRBD1 covers 7 bases. This CDR3 contains 15 residues. In germline, CDR1 is LNHDA, CDR2 SQIVND (reference sequence). With V trimmed by 4 bases and J by 8 bases, 13 bases remained unmatched.

The J gene is TRBJ2-5, the V gene TRBV5-3; no definite D call. TRBV5-3 falls under the ORF class, with uncertain function. Trimming left V 0 bases short and J 4 bases short, with 10 bases between. This CDR3 region has 14 residues. The CDR3 region is CARSLGTSLETQYF. In DNA, the CDR3 is TGTGCCAGAAGCTTGGGCACTTCCTTAGAGACCCAGTACTTC.

This clone occurred once. The V call is TRBV5-1, the J call TRBJ2-6; 7 bases are a match to TRBD1. The CDR3 covers 17 residues. Germline V gene lookup returns CDR1 SGHRS and CDR2 YFSETQ. Unmatched junction bases numbered 4, after V lost 0 bases and J lost 1 base. The CDR3 DNA sequence: TGCGCCAGCAGCTTGGAAGTGACAGGGTCTGGGGCCAACGTCCTGACTTTC. It encodes CASSLEVTGSGANVLTF.

CDR3 region: CASSLGGGSDGYTF. The CDR3 coding sequence is TGCGCCAGCAGCTTGGGCGGGGGGTCAGATGGCTACACCTTC. The gene calls are TRBV5-1 and TRBJ1-2; D might be TRBD1 (5 bases). V dropped 0 bases and J dropped 6 bases, with 12 bases sitting between them. The CDR3 is 14 residues long. CDR1 is SGHRS, CDR2 YFSETQ, per germline.

The chain links TRBV18 to TRBJ2-5; 7 positions agree with TRBD2. Losses at the gene ends were 4 bases for V and 0 bases for J; bases not matched to a gene: 2. Germline V gene data show CDR1 as KGHSH and CDR2 as LQKENI. The length of the CDR3 is 14 residues. The CDR3 bases are TGTGCCAGCTCACAACTAGCGAACCAAGAGACCCAGTACTTC. It yields the protein CASSQLANQETQYF.

V and J are TRBV5-4 and TRBJ2-1, with 16 bases matching TRBD2. The V and J ends lost 0 bases and 2 bases, in that order; junction bases with no gene match: 5. The length of the CDR3 is 19 residues. Per germline, CDR1 SGHNT and CDR2 YYREEE (reference sequence). CDR3 sequence (DNA): TGTGCCAGCAGCTTGGCCTCTGGGACTAGCGGGGGGGCCTACAATGAGCAGTTCTTC. This translates into CASSLASGTSGGAYNEQFF.

The chain links TRBV30 to TRBJ1-3; the D is unclear. Germline V gives CDR1 GTSNPN, CDR2 SVGIG (reference sequence). V gave up 2 bases and J gave up 7 bases, with 15 bases separating them. CDR3 length equals 14 residues. The DNA for the CDR3 is TGTGCCTGGAGTCAGGCTATCCCCGGTAACACCATATATTTT. Residues: CAWSQAIPGNTIYF.

The CDR3 DNA sequence: TGTGCCAGCAGCGGGGGGGCGAGTGGCTACACCTTC. Translated, it gives CASSGGASGYTF. This chain joins TRBV11-1 and TRBJ1-2; D might be TRBD1 (6 bases). CDR3 size: 12 residues. Germline V gives CDR1 SGHAT, CDR2 FQDESV (reference sequence). The V and J ends lost 5 bases and 7 bases respectively, with 11 bases between them.

The genes are TRBV6-5 and TRBJ1-1; 9 positions match TRBD1. The V gene end was trimmed by 7 bases and the J gene end by 2 bases; junction bases not matched to a gene: 8. The CDR3 sequence is 15 residues long. Germline V gene sequence: CDR1 MNHEY, CDR2 SVGAGI. The CDR3 nucleotides are TGTGCCAGCAAAAAGACAGGGGGGGGCAACACTGAAGCTTTCTTT. Translation gives CASKKTGGGNTEAFF.

This chain uses TRBV7-2 with TRBJ1-3; D remains unclear. The CDR3 totals 17 residues. Deletions cut 1 base from V and 0 bases from J, with 13 bases between. Germline values: CDR1 SGHTA, CDR2 FQGNSA. The CDR3 protein is CASSLELEAFSGNTIYF. The DNA of the CDR3 is TGTGCCAGCAGCTTAGAACTCGAGGCGTTCTCTGGAAACACCATATATTTT.